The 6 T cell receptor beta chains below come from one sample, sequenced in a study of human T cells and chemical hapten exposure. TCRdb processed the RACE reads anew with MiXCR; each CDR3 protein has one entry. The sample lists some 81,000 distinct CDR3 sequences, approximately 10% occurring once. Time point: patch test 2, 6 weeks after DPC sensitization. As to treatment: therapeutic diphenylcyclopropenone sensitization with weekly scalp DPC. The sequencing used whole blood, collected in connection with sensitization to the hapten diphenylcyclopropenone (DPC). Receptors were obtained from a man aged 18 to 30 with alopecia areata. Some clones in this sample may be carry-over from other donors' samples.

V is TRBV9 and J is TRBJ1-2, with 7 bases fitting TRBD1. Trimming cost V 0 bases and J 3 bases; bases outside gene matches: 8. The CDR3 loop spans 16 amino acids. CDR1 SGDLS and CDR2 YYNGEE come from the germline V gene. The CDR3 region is CASSVATDGTDYGYTF. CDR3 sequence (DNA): TGTGCCAGCAGCGTAGCTACCGACGGGACAGACTATGGCTACACCTTC.

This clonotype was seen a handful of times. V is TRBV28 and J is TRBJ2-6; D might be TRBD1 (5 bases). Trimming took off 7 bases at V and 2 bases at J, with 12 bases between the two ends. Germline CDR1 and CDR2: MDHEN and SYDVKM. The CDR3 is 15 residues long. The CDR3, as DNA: TGTGCCAGCATTTCTCAGGGAACTGGGGCCAACGTCCTGACTTTC. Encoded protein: CASISQGTGANVLTF.

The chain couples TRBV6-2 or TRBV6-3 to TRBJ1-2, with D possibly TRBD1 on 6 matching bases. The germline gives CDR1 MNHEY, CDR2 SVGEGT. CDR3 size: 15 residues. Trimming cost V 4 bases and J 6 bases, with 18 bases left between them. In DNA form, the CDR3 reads TGTGCCAGCAGTTCGGTTTTGAGGACAGTTGATGGCTACACCTTC. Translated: CASSSVLRTVDGYTF.

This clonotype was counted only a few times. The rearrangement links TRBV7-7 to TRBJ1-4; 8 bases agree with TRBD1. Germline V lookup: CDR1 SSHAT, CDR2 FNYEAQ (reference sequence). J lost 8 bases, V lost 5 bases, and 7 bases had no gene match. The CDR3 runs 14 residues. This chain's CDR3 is CASSPGRDREKLFF. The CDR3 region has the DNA TGTGCCAGCAGCCCAGGCCGGGACAGGGAAAAACTGTTTTTT.

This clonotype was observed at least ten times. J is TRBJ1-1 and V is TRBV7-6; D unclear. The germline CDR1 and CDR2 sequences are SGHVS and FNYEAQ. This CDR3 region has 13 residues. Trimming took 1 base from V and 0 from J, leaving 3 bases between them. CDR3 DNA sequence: TGTGCCAGCAGCTTAGTTGTGAACACTGAAGCTTTCTTT. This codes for CASSLVVNTEAFF.

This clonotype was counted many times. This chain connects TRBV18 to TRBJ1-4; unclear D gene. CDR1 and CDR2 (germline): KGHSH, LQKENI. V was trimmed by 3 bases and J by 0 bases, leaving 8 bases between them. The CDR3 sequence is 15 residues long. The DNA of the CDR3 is TGTGCCAGCTCACCCGGTGATGCAACTAATGAAAAACTGTTTTTT. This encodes CASSPGDATNEKLFF.